This T cell receptor beta chain is drawn from a study of T cell repertoires in aging, cancer and after chemotherapy. Study-level information: Patients with chronic lymphocytic leukemia were sampled before and after fludarabine- or bendamustine-based chemotherapy. General study points: Untreated cancer patients had significantly lower blood TCR diversity than age-matched healthy donors. Healthy donors lost TCR diversity with age mainly through richness, cancer patients through richness and evenness.

Points on this clonotype: What it binds is not known.

TCR beta rearrangements were amplified from peripheral blood genomic DNA. A mixed TRB-A/B primer pool amplified rearranged TRB by multiplex touch-down PCR. TCRdb re-analysed the multiplex PCR reads in MiXCR, keeping a single row per CDR3 protein. Among around 2,000 distinct CDR3 sequences listed, about 59% were seen once. The CDR3 spans 16 residues. Germline V gene data show CDR1 as MNHEY and CDR2 as SMNVEV (reference sequence). V shed 3 bases and J 6 bases; nucleotides not matched to a gene: 9. The V gene is TRBV27, the J gene TRBJ1-4; the match to TRBD1 covers 8 bases. The sample was blood. The TCR was taken from a human donor with a blood cancer. CDR3 DNA sequence: TGTGCCAGCAGTTTTGGCAGCAGGGGGCGGGATGAAAAACTGTTTTTT. It yields the protein CASSFGSRGRDEKLFF.